This note documents a single T cell receptor (beta chain) sequence. V was clipped by 1 base and J by 6 bases, with 12 bases between them. The CDR3 length is 14 residues. The V gene's germline CDR1 is LNHNV and CDR2 YYDKDF (reference sequence). This sample was included in a study of blood T cell repertoires in COVID-19. As for the study in general: Italy, Spain and the United States were the sources of the convalescent and acute COVID-19 samples.

As handled by the study authors: Amplification from reference gene primers served as the basis for estimated nucleated cell counts. TCRdb's table, derived via immunoSEQ multiplex PCR, lists solely in-frame clones and lacks some. Clonal size and the V and J genes are those of that table, whereas D and trimming came from the DNA. The sample lists around 80,000 clones, around nine tenths seen once, with approximately 0.74% in the top ten. This receptor was identified in a woman older than 75 with acute or convalescent COVID-19. The sample consisted of peripheral blood. The rearrangement links TRBV15 to TRBJ1-2; D is perhaps TRBD1 (5 bases). The CDR3 here is CATSRAARVHGYTF. DNA for the CDR3: TGTGCCACCAGCAGAGCGGCCAGGGTTCATGGCTACACCTTC.